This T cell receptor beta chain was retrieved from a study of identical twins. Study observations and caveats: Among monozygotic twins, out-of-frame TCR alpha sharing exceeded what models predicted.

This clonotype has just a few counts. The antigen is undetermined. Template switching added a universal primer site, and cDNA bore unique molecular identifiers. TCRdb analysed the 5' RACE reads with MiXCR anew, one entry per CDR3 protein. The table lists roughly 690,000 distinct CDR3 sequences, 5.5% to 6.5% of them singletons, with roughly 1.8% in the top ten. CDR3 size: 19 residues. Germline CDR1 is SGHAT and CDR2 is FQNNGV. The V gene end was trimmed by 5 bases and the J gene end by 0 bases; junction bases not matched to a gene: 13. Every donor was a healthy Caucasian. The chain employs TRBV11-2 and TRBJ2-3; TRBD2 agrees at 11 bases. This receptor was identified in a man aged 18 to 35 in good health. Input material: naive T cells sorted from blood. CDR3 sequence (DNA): TGTGCCAGCAGCCCCCCTGGGGGACTAGCGGTCCCTAGCACAGATACGCAGTATTTT. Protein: CASSPPGGLAVPSTDTQYF.